These T cell receptor beta chains were read from a single sample in a study of cytomegalovirus exposure and HLA in healthy donors. TCRdb's copy holds only in-frame clones and misses some; the assay was immunoSEQ multiplex PCR. The repertoire holds roughly 120,000 clones, with around 78% as singletons. What was sequenced was PBMCs. The receptors come from a man in his forties in good health and CMV-seronegative. CDR3s include the opening cysteine and the closing phenylalanine or tryptophan. Each record gives: clone size, J gene, D gene, V gene, CDR3 DNA, CDR3 protein. A D gene is named only where the DNA matches it firmly. Size tells how often a clone was seen (once, few, many) or the class of an expanded clone, and some rows leave it out.

clone_size: NA
j_call: TRBJ2-3
d_call: TRBD2
v_call: TRBV5-1
cdr3_nt: TGCGCCAGCAGCTTTAGCGGGGGGGAAAGCACAGATACGCAGTATTTT
cdr3_aa: CASSFSGGESTDTQYF

clone_size: NA
j_call: TRBJ2-7
d_call: TRBD2
v_call: TRBV7-3
cdr3_nt: TGTGCCAGCAGTAAGAGCGGGGGCAATAAGGACGAGCAGTACTTC
cdr3_aa: CASSKSGGNKDEQYF

clone_size: NA
j_call: TRBJ1-1
d_call: TRBD1
v_call: TRBV7-2
cdr3_nt: TGTGCCAGCACCCGCGACAGGGGGAACACTGAAGCTTTCTTT
cdr3_aa: CASTRDRGNTEAFF

clone_size: NA
j_call: TRBJ2-5
d_call: TRBD1
v_call: TRBV7-6
cdr3_nt: TGTGCCAGCAGCTTGGGACCAGGGGGTTCGGGGCAAGAGACCCAGTACTTC
cdr3_aa: CASSLGPGGSGQETQYF

clone_size: NA
j_call: TRBJ2-7
d_call: NA
v_call: TRBV19
cdr3_nt: TGTGCCAGTAGTAGCGGGGGCACCTACGAGCAGTACTTC
cdr3_aa: CASSSGGTYEQYF

clone_size: few
j_call: TRBJ2-7
d_call: TRBD1
v_call: TRBV28
cdr3_nt: TGTGCCAGCAGTTTCTCGTTGACAGGGCTAAACTACGAGCAGTACTTC
cdr3_aa: CASSFSLTGLNYEQYF

clone_size: NA
j_call: TRBJ1-5
d_call: TRBD1
v_call: TRBV7-2
cdr3_nt: TGTGCCAGCAGCTCGGGGGACAGGGGGCCGGGACAGCCCCAGCATTTT
cdr3_aa: CASSSGDRGPGQPQHF

clone_size: NA
j_call: TRBJ2-1
d_call: NA
v_call: TRBV7-2
cdr3_nt: TGTGCCAGCAGCTTTTTGAGCGGTGAGCAGTTCTTC
cdr3_aa: CASSFLSGEQFF

clone_size: few
j_call: TRBJ1-2
d_call: NA
v_call: TRBV6-1
cdr3_nt: TGTGCCAGCAGTGAAGCAGCCAATCTAATCTATGGCTACACCTTC
cdr3_aa: CASSEAANLIYGYTF

clone_size: NA
j_call: TRBJ1-1
d_call: NA
v_call: TRBV6-5
cdr3_nt: TGTGCCAGCAGATTAGGGGGCACTGAAGCTTTCTTT
cdr3_aa: CASRLGGTEAFF

clone_size: NA
j_call: TRBJ2-7
d_call: TRBD1
v_call: TRBV15
cdr3_nt: TGTGCCACCAGCAGAGTCCGGACAGGGCACTACGAGCAGTACTTC
cdr3_aa: CATSRVRTGHYEQYF

clone_size: NA
j_call: TRBJ1-6
d_call: TRBD1
v_call: TRBV11-1
cdr3_nt: TGTGCCAGCAGCTTAAGGGACAGTGATTCACCCCTCCACTTT
cdr3_aa: CASSLRDSDSPLHF

clone_size: NA
j_call: TRBJ1-5
d_call: NA
v_call: TRBV2
cdr3_nt: TGTGCCAGCAGTAGACAGAACGATCAGCCCCAGCATTTT
cdr3_aa: CASSRQNDQPQHF

clone_size: NA
j_call: TRBJ2-7
d_call: TRBD1
v_call: TRBV5-1
cdr3_nt: TGCGCCAGCAGCTTGGGGTCATCGGACAGGGCTGTTTTC
cdr3_aa: CASSLGSSDRAVF

clone_size: NA
j_call: TRBJ2-4
d_call: NA
v_call: TRBV14
cdr3_nt: TGTGCCAGCAGCCAAGGGGGCTGGGACATTCAGTACTTC
cdr3_aa: CASSQGGWDIQYF

clone_size: NA
j_call: TRBJ2-5
d_call: NA
v_call: TRBV28
cdr3_nt: TGTGCCAGCAGTCTCTCCGACATTAAAGAGACCCAGTACTTC
cdr3_aa: CASSLSDIKETQYF

clone_size: NA
j_call: TRBJ1-2
d_call: NA
v_call: TRBV5-1
cdr3_nt: TGCGCCAGCAGCTTTTCCAAACAGGTACCGGGGGATGGCTACACCTTC
cdr3_aa: CASSFSKQVPGDGYTF

clone_size: NA
j_call: TRBJ2-1
d_call: NA
v_call: TRBV5-4
cdr3_nt: TGTGCCAGCAGCCCAGGTGCGTACAATGAGCAGTTCTTC
cdr3_aa: CASSPGAYNEQFF

clone_size: NA
j_call: TRBJ1-1
d_call: NA
v_call: TRBV6-4
cdr3_nt: TGTGCCAGCAGTGCCAACCGTGAGAGCACTGAAGCTTTCTTT
cdr3_aa: CASSANRESTEAFF

clone_size: NA
j_call: TRBJ2-3
d_call: NA
v_call: TRBV7-9
cdr3_nt: TGTTCCAGCAGTCGTAAGCCAGGTTCTGGGAGTGAGGATACGCAGTATTTT
cdr3_aa: CSSSRKPGSGSEDTQYF

clone_size: once
j_call: TRBJ1-4
d_call: NA
v_call: TRBV2
cdr3_nt: TGTGCCAGCAGGGGACCGGGGGTTGAAAAACTGTTTTTT
cdr3_aa: CASRGPGVEKLFF

clone_size: once
j_call: TRBJ1-1
d_call: NA
v_call: TRBV5-1
cdr3_nt: TGCGCCAGCATGGACAGCATGAACACTGAAGCTTTCTTT
cdr3_aa: CASMDSMNTEAFF

clone_size: NA
j_call: TRBJ2-2
d_call: NA
v_call: TRBV4-3
cdr3_nt: TGCGCCAGCAGCCAAGACTTCGCAGGGGGGACCGGGGAGCTGTTTTTT
cdr3_aa: CASSQDFAGGTGELFF

clone_size: NA
j_call: TRBJ1-1
d_call: TRBD1
v_call: TRBV27
cdr3_nt: TGTGCCAGCAGTAGGACAGGGGGAACTGCTGAAGCTTTCTTT
cdr3_aa: CASSRTGGTAEAFF

clone_size: NA
j_call: TRBJ2-5
d_call: NA
v_call: TRBV19
cdr3_nt: TGTGCCACCGCAGGGGGGGAGACCCAGTACTTC
cdr3_aa: CATAGGETQYF